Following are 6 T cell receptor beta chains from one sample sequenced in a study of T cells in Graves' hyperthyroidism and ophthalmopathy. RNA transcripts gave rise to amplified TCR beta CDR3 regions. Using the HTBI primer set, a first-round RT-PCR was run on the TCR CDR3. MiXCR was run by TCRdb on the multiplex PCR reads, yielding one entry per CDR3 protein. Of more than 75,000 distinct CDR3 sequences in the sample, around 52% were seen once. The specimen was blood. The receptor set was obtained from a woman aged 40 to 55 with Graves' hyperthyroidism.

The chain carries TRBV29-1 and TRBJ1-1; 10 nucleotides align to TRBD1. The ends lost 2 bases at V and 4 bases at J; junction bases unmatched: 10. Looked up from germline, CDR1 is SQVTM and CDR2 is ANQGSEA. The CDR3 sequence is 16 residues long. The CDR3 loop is CSVERDRGYGSTEAFF. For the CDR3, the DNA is TGCAGCGTTGAACGGGACAGGGGATATGGGAGCACTGAAGCTTTCTTT.

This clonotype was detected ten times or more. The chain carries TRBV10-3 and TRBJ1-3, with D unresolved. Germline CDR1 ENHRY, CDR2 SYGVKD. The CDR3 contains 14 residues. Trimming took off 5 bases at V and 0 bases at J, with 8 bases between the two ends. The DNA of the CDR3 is TGTGCCATCAGTCCTGACACCTCTGGAAACACCATATATTTT. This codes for CAISPDTSGNTIYF.

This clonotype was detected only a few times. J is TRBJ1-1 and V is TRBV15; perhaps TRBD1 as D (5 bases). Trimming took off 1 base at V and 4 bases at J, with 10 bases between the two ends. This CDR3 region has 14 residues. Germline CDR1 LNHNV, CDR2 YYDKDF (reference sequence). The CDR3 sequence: CATSRGGDSTEAFF. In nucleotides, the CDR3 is TGTGCCACCAGCAGAGGGGGGGATAGCACTGAAGCTTTCTTT.

The CDR3 here is CSVERDRVVTEAFF. In nucleotides, the CDR3 is TGCAGCGTTGAACGGGACAGGGTGGTCACTGAAGCTTTCTTT. The chain has TRBV29-1 and TRBJ1-1; 9 nucleotides line up with TRBD1. Germline V gives CDR1 SQVTM, CDR2 ANQGSEA. The CDR3 runs 14 residues. The V segment lost 2 bases and the J segment 4 bases; nucleotides outside the gene matches: 5.

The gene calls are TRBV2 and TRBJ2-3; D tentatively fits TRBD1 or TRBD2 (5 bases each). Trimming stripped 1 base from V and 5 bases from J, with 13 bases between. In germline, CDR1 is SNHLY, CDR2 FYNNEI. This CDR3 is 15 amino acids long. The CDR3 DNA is TGTGCCAGCAGTGAAGACGGGCAGGGAGAAGATACGCAGTATTTT. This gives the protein CASSEDGQGEDTQYF.

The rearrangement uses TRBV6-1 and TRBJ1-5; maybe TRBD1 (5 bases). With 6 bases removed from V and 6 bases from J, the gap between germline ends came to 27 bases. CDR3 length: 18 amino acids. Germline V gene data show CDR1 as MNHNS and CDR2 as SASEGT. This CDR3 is CASRRAGGYRFGVQPQHF. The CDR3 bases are TGTGCCAGCAGAAGAGCCGGGGGATATAGGTTTGGAGTTCAGCCCCAGCATTTT.